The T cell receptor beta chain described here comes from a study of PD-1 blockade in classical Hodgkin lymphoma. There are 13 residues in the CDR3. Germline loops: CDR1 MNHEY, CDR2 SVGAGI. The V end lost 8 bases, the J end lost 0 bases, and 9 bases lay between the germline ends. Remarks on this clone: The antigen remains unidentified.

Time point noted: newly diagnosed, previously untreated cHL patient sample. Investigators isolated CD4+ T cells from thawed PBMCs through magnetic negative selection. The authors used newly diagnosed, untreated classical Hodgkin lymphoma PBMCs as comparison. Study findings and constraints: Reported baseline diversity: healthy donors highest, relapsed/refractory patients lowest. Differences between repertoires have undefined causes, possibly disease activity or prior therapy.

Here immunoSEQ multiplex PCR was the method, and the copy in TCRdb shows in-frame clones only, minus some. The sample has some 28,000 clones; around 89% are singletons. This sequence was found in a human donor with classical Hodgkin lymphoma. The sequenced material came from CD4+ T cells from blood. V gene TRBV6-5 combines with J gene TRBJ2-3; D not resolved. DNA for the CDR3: TGTGCCAGCCAGTGGGCTAGCACAGATACGCAGTATTTT. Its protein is CASQWASTDTQYF.